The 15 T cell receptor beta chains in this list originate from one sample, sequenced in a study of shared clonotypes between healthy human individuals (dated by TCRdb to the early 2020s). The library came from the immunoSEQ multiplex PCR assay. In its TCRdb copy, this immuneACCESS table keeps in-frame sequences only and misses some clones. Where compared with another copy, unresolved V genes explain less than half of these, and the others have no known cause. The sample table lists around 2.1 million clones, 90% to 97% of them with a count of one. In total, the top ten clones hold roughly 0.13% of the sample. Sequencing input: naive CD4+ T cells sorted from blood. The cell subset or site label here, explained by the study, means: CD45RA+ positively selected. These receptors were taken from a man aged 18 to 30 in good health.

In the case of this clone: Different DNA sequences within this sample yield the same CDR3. The CDR3 DNA is TGTGCCAGCAGCTTACAGGGGGGACAAGAGACCCAGTACTTC. As protein: CASSLQGGQETQYF. The gene calls are TRBV7-9 and TRBJ2-5, with D perhaps TRBD1 (7 bases). This CDR3 contains 14 residues. V gave up 2 bases and J gave up 2 bases, with 9 bases separating them. The germline gives CDR1 SEHNR, CDR2 FQNEAQ (reference sequence).

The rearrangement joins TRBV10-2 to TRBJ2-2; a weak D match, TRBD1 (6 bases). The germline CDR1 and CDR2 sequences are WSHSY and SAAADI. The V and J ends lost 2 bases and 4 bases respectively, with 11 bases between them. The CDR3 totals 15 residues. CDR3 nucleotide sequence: TGCGCCAGCAGTGAGAGTAGGGGGTCCACCGGGGAGCTGTTTTTT. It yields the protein CASSESRGSTGELFF.

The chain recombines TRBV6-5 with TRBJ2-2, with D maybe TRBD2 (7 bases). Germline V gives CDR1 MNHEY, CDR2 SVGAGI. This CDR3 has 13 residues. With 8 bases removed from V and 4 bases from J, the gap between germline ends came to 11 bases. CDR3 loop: CASGGAVTGELFF. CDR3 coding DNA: TGTGCCAGCGGGGGGGCCGTCACCGGGGAGCTGTTTTTT.

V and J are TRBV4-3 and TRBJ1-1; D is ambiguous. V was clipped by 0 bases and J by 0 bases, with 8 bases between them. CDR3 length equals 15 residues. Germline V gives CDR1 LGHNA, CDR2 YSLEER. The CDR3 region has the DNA TGCGCCAGCAGCCAAGAAGGGCAGATGAACACTGAAGCTTTCTTT. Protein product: CASSQEGQMNTEAFF.

This CDR3 reads CASSLVGPTDTQYF. CDR3 in DNA: TGTGCCAGCAGCTTGGTAGGTCCCACAGATACGCAGTATTTT. The rearrangement uses TRBV5-4 and TRBJ2-3; D is unresolved. Per the germline V gene, CDR1 is SGHNT and CDR2 is YYREEE (reference sequence). Trimming left V 0 bases short and J 2 bases short, with 7 bases between. This CDR3 contains 14 residues.

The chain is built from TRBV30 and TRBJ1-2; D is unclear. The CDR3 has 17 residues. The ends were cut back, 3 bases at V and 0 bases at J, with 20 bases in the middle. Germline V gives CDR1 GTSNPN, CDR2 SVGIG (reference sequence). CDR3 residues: CAWRSGKVQITNYGYTF. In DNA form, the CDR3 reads TGTGCCTGGAGGTCTGGAAAAGTTCAGATAACTAACTATGGCTACACCTTC.

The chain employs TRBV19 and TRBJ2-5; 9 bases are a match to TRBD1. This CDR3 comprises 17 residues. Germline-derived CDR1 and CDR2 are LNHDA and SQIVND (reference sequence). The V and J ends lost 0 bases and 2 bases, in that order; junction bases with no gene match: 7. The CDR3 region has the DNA TGTGCCAGTAGTATAGATGGGACAGGGAGACGGCAAGAGACCCAGTACTTC. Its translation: CASSIDGTGRRQETQYF. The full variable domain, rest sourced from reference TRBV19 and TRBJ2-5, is DGGITQSPKYLFRKEGQNVTLSCEQNLNHDAMYWYRQDPGQGLRLIYYSQIVNDFQKGDIAEGYSVSREKKESFPLTVTSAQKNPTAFYLCASSIDGTGRRQETQYFGPGTRLLVL.

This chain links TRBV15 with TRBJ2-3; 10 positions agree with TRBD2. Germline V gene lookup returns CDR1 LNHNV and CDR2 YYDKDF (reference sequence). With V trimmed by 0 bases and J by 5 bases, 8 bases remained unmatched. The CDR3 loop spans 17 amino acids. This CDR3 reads CATSRDWLAGAVDTQYF. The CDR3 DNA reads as TGTGCCACCAGCAGAGATTGGCTAGCGGGAGCGGTAGATACGCAGTATTTT.

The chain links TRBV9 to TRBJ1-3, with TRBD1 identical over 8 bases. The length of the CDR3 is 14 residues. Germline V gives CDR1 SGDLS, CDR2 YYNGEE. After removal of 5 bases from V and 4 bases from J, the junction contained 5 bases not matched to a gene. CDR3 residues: CASSRQGPGNTIYF. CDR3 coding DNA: TGTGCCAGCAGTCGACAGGGGCCAGGAAACACCATATATTTT.

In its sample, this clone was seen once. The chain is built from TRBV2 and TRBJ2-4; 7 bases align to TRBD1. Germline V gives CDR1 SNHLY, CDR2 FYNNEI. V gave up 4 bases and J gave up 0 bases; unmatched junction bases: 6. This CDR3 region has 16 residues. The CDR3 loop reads CASSGEGAKAKNIQYF. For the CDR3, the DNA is TGTGCCAGCAGTGGCGAGGGGGCAAAAGCCAAAAACATTCAGTACTTC.

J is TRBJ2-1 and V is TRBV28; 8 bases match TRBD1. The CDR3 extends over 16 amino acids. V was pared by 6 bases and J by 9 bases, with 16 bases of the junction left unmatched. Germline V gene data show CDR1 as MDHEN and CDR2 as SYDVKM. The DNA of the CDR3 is TGTGCCAGCAGCCATAGACAGGGGACCATGGCGGGTGAGCAGTTCTTC. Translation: CASSHRQGTMAGEQFF.

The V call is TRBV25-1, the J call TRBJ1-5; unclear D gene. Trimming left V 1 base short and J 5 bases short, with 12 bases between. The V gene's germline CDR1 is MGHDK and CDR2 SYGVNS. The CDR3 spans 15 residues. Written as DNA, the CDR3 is TGTGCCAGCAGTGAATGGAAAGGGCCCGATCAGCCCCAGCATTTT. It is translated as CASSEWKGPDQPQHF.

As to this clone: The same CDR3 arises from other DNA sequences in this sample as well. CDR3 in amino acids: CASSFQGSYEQYF. Written as DNA, the CDR3 is TGTGCCAGCAGCTTTCAGGGGTCCTACGAGCAGTACTTC. The chain uses TRBV5-4 and TRBJ2-7; D may be TRBD1 (6 bases). V shed 2 bases and J shed 1 base, with 7 bases lying between them. CDR1 is SGHNT, CDR2 YYREEE, per germline (reference sequence). The CDR3 is 13 amino acids.

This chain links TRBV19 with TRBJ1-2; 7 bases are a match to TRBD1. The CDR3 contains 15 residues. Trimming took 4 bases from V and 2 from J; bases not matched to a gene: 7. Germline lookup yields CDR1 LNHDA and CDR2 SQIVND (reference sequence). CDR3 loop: CASSTILGQNYGYTF. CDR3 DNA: TGTGCCAGTAGTACCATCCTGGGACAGAACTATGGCTACACCTTC.

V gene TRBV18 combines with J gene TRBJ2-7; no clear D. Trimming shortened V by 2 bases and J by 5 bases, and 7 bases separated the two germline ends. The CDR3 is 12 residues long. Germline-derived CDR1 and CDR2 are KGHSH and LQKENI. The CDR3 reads CASSPSLNEQYF. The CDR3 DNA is TGTGCCAGCTCACCATCACTTAACGAGCAGTACTTC.